The 22 T cell receptor beta chains below were found in one sample sequenced in a study of stem cell transplantation in POMP-related autoinflammatory disease. Clones were sequenced by immunoSEQ multiplex PCR, and TCRdb holds only the in-frame ones, with some missing. The data show roughly 68,000 clones, with roughly 90% seen just once and more than 0.55% held by the top ten. This specimen consisted of CD4+ T cells from PBMCs, obtained after stem cell transplantation. Receptors were obtained from a human patient with POMP-related autoinflammation and immune dysregulation (PRAID). Some T cells may be supplied by the graft donor.

The chain combines TRBV7-8 with TRBJ1-2, with TRBD1 matching 10 bases. Germline assignment: CDR1 SGHVS and CDR2 FQNEAQ. This CDR3 region has 16 residues. With 4 bases clipped from V and 4 bases from J, the junction kept 9 bases outside the gene matches. CDR3 sequence (DNA): TGTGCCAGCAGCTCTTCCGGGACAGGGGTTGGCTATGGCTACACCTTC. Its protein product is CASSSSGTGVGYGYTF.

The rearrangement links TRBV18 to TRBJ1-2, with a tentative D call TRBD1 (5 bases). The CDR3 contains 13 residues. The V end lost 6 bases, the J end lost 8 bases, and 16 bases lay between the germline ends. Germline CDR1 reads KGHSH; CDR2 reads LQKENI. The CDR3 DNA follows: TGTGCCAGCTCTTTAGGTCTGGGGGACGGCTACACCTTC. Protein: CASSLGLGDGYTF.

CDR3 coding DNA: TGTGCCAGCAGTTTTATCCAGGCCGGGGGGCGAGAGGGACTAGCCAAAAACATTCAGTACTTC. Translating it yields CASSFIQAGGREGLAKNIQYF. The chain recombines TRBV28 with TRBJ2-4; weak D call: TRBD2 (7 bases). Germline-derived CDR1 and CDR2 are MDHEN and SYDVKM. Trimming took off 3 bases at V and 0 bases at J, with 27 bases between the two ends. The CDR3 consists of 21 residues.

This clone was seen only once. This chain connects TRBV27 to TRBJ2-1; D possibly corresponds to TRBD2 (7 bases). In germline, CDR1 is MNHEY, CDR2 SMNVEV (reference sequence). This CDR3 comprises 17 residues. Trimming shortened V by 4 bases and J by 4 bases, and 20 bases separated the two germline ends. CDR3 loop: CASSYDLGGARYNEQFF. The DNA of the CDR3 is TGTGCCAGCAGTTACGATCTGGGGGGGGCGCGATACAATGAGCAGTTCTTC.

The rearrangement joins TRBV9 to TRBJ2-1; the D is unclear. Trimming stripped 4 bases from V and 10 bases from J, with 15 bases between. Per germline, CDR1 SGDLS and CDR2 YYNGEE. The CDR3 is 13 residues long. In DNA, the CDR3 is TGTGCCAGCAGCAAAGGTGGGTCCGGGGAGCAGTTCTTC. Its translation: CASSKGGSGEQFF.

The V gene is TRBV3-1 (or the pseudogene TRBV3-2), the J gene TRBJ2-2; a weak D match, TRBD2 (5 bases). CDR3 length equals 17 residues. Trimming shortened V by 0 bases and J by 6 bases, and 17 bases separated the two germline ends. Per the germline V gene, CDR1 is LGHDT and CDR2 is YNNKEL (reference sequence). Written as DNA, the CDR3 is TGTGCCAGCAGCCAAGATGGCGGCCTTTCGAGGGCCGGGGAGCTGTTTTTT. It specifies CASSQDGGLSRAGELFF.

CDR3 sequence: CASNLPGGRDNEQFF. The CDR3 DNA follows: TGTGCCAGTAACCTCCCGGGGGGGCGGGACAATGAGCAGTTCTTC. This chain joins TRBV19 and TRBJ2-1, with 8 bases that match TRBD2. Germline CDR1 is LNHDA and CDR2 is SQIVND (reference sequence). The CDR3 loop spans 15 amino acids. V lost 7 bases and J lost 5; bases outside the gene matches: 10.

This chain uses TRBV27 with TRBJ1-6; D is perhaps TRBD1 (5 bases). V was shortened by 0 bases and J by 0 bases, with 12 bases between the two germline ends. This CDR3 comprises 18 residues. CDR1 and CDR2 from the germline V gene are MNHEY and SMNVEV (reference sequence). The CDR3 region is CASSLSPPGDSYNSPLHF. CDR3 bases: TGTGCCAGCAGTTTATCGCCCCCGGGGGACTCCTATAATTCACCCCTCCACTTT.

The chain links TRBV5-4 to TRBJ1-6; D is perhaps TRBD1 (6 bases). Germline assignment: CDR1 SGHNT and CDR2 YYREEE (reference sequence). V lost 0 bases, J lost 10 bases, and 14 bases lay in between. The CDR3 extends over 15 amino acids. The chain's CDR3 is CASSLGTGSISPLHF. The CDR3 DNA sequence: TGTGCCAGCAGCTTGGGTACAGGGAGTATCTCACCCCTCCACTTT.

A single count supports this clone. The chain uses TRBV4-1 and TRBJ2-2, with D possibly matching TRBD2 (6 bases). V lost 0 bases to trimming and J lost 7 bases, with 9 bases between them. The CDR3 length is 14 residues. CDR1 MGHRA and CDR2 YSYEKL come from the germline V gene. CDR3 residues: CASSQEAAGGELFF. The CDR3 coding sequence is TGCGCCAGCAGCCAAGAGGCAGCGGGCGGGGAGCTGTTTTTT.

This rearrangement joins TRBV7-2 to TRBJ2-1; perhaps TRBD1 as D (6 bases). Trimming pared 6 bases from V and 0 bases from J, leaving 12 bases between. The germline CDR1 and CDR2 sequences are SGHTA and FQGNSA. This CDR3 region has 15 residues. The CDR3 sequence: CASRGAGNSYNEQFF. In DNA, the CDR3 is TGTGCCAGCAGGGGGGCAGGAAACTCCTACAATGAGCAGTTCTTC. The whole variable domain, remainder taken from reference TRBV7-2 and TRBJ2-1, is GAGVSQSPSNKVTEKGKDVELRCDPISGHTALYWYRQSLGQGLEFLIYFQGNSAPDKSGLPSDRFSAERTGGSVSTLTIQRTQQEDSAVYLCASRGAGNSYNEQFFGPGTRLTVL.

This clone was seen once. The V and J genes are TRBV10-3 and TRBJ2-1; either TRBD1 or TRBD2 may fit D (6 bases each). Per the germline V gene, CDR1 is ENHRY and CDR2 is SYGVKD. V was pared by 0 bases and J by 6 bases, with 12 bases between. This CDR3 is 15 amino acids long. Here the CDR3 reads CAISESGGLTNEQFF. The CDR3 DNA is TGTGCCATCAGTGAGTCAGGGGGACTTACCAATGAGCAGTTCTTC.

The chain combines TRBV9 with TRBJ2-1, with TRBD2 identical over 8 bases. Per the germline V gene, CDR1 is SGDLS and CDR2 is YYNGEE. The CDR3 loop spans 13 amino acids. The DNA of the CDR3 is TGTGCATCGGGTAGCGGGGCATACAATGAGCAGTTCTTC. This translates into CASGSGAYNEQFF.

This chain uses TRBV11-3 with TRBJ2-7; weak D call: TRBD2 (6 bases). Trimming removed 1 base from V and 6 bases from J, with 10 bases in between. CDR1 and CDR2 from the germline V gene are SGHNT and YENEEA. This CDR3 has 13 amino acids. CDR3 sequence reads: CASSLGRRGEQYF. The CDR3 nucleotides read TGTGCCAGCAGCTTAGGCCGGCGGGGCGAGCAGTACTTC.

V gene TRBV6-2 or TRBV6-3 combines with J gene TRBJ2-2, with 8 bases aligning to TRBD2. CDR1 is MNHEY and CDR2 is SVGEGT in the germline V gene. This CDR3 has 17 amino acids. V gave up 1 base and J gave up 4 bases; unmatched junction bases: 8. The CDR3 DNA sequence: TGTGCCAGCAGTTACTATTCCGGGACTAGGGGCACCGGGGAGCTGTTTTTT. This gives the protein CASSYYSGTRGTGELFF.

The rearrangement links TRBV5-1 to TRBJ2-2; maybe TRBD2 (5 bases). Per germline, CDR1 SGHRS and CDR2 YFSETQ. V lost 0 bases, J lost 1 base, and 7 bases lay in between. The CDR3 spans 15 residues. The CDR3 sequence: CASSLVAGNTGELFF. CDR3 DNA sequence: TGCGCCAGCAGCTTGGTGGCGGGGAACACCGGGGAGCTGTTTTTT.

V gene TRBV18 combines with J gene TRBJ2-3, with D possibly matching TRBD1 (6 bases). Trimming pared 1 base from V and 3 bases from J, leaving 17 bases between. This CDR3 comprises 17 residues. CDR1 and CDR2 from the germline V gene are KGHSH and LQKENI. CDR3 sequence: CASSPQTGVGGTDTQYF. In nucleotides, the CDR3 is TGTGCCAGCTCACCACAGACAGGCGTCGGTGGGACAGATACGCAGTATTTT.

In its sample, this clone was seen once. V and J are TRBV5-1 and TRBJ1-3; no definite D call. Deletions cut 4 bases from V and 3 bases from J, with 8 bases between. CDR1 SGHRS and CDR2 YFSETQ come from the germline V gene. The CDR3 runs to 13 residues. This CDR3 reads CASSLSLGNTIYF. For the CDR3, the DNA is TGCGCCAGCAGCCTGTCCCTTGGAAACACCATATATTTT.

The chain has TRBV15 and TRBJ2-7, with D unclear. The V gene's germline CDR1 is LNHNV and CDR2 YYDKDF (reference sequence). The V end was cut by 0 bases, the J end by 3 bases, with 3 bases between. The CDR3 sequence is 12 residues long. The CDR3 coding sequence is TGTGCCACCAGCAGAGATCGCTACGAGCAGTACTTC. Encoded protein: CATSRDRYEQYF.

The chain has TRBV7-2 and TRBJ2-1; maybe TRBD2 (6 bases). Germline V gene data show CDR1 as SGHTA and CDR2 as FQGNSA. The CDR3 extends over 13 amino acids. The ends were cut back, 2 bases at V and 6 bases at J, with 8 bases in the middle. CDR3 in amino acids: CASSLRRGNEQFF. CDR3 nucleotides: TGTGCCAGCAGCTTAAGGAGGGGCAATGAGCAGTTCTTC. Full variable domain (remainder filled in from reference TRBV7-2 and TRBJ2-1): GAGVSQSPSNKVTEKGKDVELRCDPISGHTALYWYRQSLGQGLEFLIYFQGNSAPDKSGLPSDRFSAERTGGSVSTLTIQRTQQEDSAVYLCASSLRRGNEQFFGPGTRLTVL.

V and J are TRBV5-4 and TRBJ2-2; no clear D gene. The germline V gene has CDR1 SGHNT and CDR2 YYREEE (reference sequence). This CDR3 has 16 residues. Between the trimmed V and J ends, which lost 0 bases and 1 base, there was a span of 10 bases. The CDR3 reads CASSLGVLENTGELFF. CDR3 nucleotides: TGTGCCAGCAGCTTGGGAGTCCTTGAGAACACCGGGGAGCTGTTTTTT.

CDR3 coding DNA: TGTGCCAGCTCACCGCGGGGGAGCAATCAGCCCCAGCATTTT. This translates into CASSPRGSNQPQHF. The V gene is TRBV18, the J gene TRBJ1-5, with D maybe TRBD1 (5 bases). The length of the CDR3 is 14 residues. Germline V CDR1 and CDR2: KGHSH, LQKENI. The V end lost 3 bases, the J end lost 1 base, and 7 bases lay between the germline ends.